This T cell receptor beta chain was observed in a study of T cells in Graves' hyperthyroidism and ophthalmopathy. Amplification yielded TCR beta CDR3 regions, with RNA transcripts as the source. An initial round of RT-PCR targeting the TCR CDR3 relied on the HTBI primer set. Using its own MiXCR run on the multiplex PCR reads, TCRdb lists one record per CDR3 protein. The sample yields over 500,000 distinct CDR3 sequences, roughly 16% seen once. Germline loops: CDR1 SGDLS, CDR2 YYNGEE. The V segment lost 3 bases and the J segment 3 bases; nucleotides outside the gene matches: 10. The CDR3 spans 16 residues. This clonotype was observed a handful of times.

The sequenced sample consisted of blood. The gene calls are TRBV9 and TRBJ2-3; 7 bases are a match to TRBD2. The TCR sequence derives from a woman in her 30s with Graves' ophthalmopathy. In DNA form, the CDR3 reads TGTGCCAGCAGCGAGGGCCACGCGGGAGTAACAGATACGCAGTATTTT. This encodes CASSEGHAGVTDTQYF.